Presented here are 20 T cell receptor beta chains from one specimen sequenced in a study of monozygotic twins with inflammatory bowel disease. TCRdb reprocessed the 5' RACE reads and keeps a single row for each CDR3 protein, giving no DNA. The repertoire shows a few hundred thousand distinct CDR3 sequences; the top ten hold just over 2.5%. Specimen: blood. These receptor sequences come from a human donor with ulcerative colitis or Crohn's disease, or a healthy co-twin of an affected twin (not recorded which).

The V call is TRBV6-1, the J call TRBJ2-2. CDR3 length: 14 amino acids. Germline V gene lookup returns CDR1 MNHNS and CDR2 SASEGT. The CDR3 loop reads CASSEPRRTGELFF.

The gene calls are TRBV20-1 and TRBJ2-1; checking the TCRdb D call of TRBD1 is not possible without DNA. The CDR3 loop spans 15 amino acids. Germline V CDR1 and CDR2: DFQATT, SNEGSKA (reference sequence). CDR3 in amino acids: CSARDGSGPGNEQFF.

The chain joins TRBV30 to TRBJ1-1. CDR1 and CDR2 from the germline V gene are GTSNPN and SVGIG (reference sequence). CDR3 size: 13 residues. CDR3 amino acids: CAWSVFAGTEAFF. Using reference TRBV30 and TRBJ1-1 for the parts outside the CDR3, the full variable domain is SQTIHQWPATLVQPVGSPLSLECTVEGTSNPNLYWYRQAAGRGLQLLFYSVGIGQISSEVPQNLSASRPQDRQFILSSKKLLLSDSGFYLCAWSVFAGTEAFFGQGTRLTVV.

The gene calls are TRBV3-1 and TRBJ1-1. Germline V CDR1 and CDR2: LGHDT, YNNKEL (reference sequence). This CDR3 comprises 14 residues. The CDR3 protein is CASSQVVGNTEAFF.

This chain uses TRBV9 with TRBJ2-7; checking the TCRdb D call of TRBD2 is not possible without DNA. Per the germline V gene, CDR1 is SGDLS and CDR2 is YYNGEE. The CDR3 consists of 15 residues. The chain's CDR3 is CASSSLSGGRDEQYF.

CDR3 amino acids: CATSESPAQETQYF. The V call is TRBV24-1, the J call TRBJ2-5; TCRdb's D gene call, TRBD1, goes unchecked for lack of DNA. CDR1 is KGHDR and CDR2 is SFDVKD in the germline V gene. The CDR3 is made up of 14 amino acids.

V gene TRBV5-1 combines with J gene TRBJ1-1; TCRdb proposes TRBD1, but this gene call is untestable without DNA. Germline CDR1 is SGHRS and CDR2 is YFSETQ. The CDR3 extends over 13 amino acids. The CDR3 protein is CASSLGGRQEAFF.

The chain joins TRBV18 to TRBJ1-4; TCRdb outputs TRBD1, but without DNA this stays unchecked. Germline CDR1 and CDR2: KGHSH and LQKENI. The CDR3 runs 18 residues. CDR3 protein: CASSPRTGTATTNEKLFF.

The chain carries TRBV3-1 and TRBJ2-7. The CDR3 totals 17 residues. The germline gives CDR1 LGHDT, CDR2 YNNKEL (reference sequence). CDR3 region: CASSQQKLTAFSYEQYF.

The CDR3 is CASLAGGTTYNEQFF. This chain links TRBV6-2 or TRBV6-3 with TRBJ2-1; TCRdb selects TRBD2, and the lack of DNA leaves this call unchecked. The CDR3 spans 15 residues. CDR1 is MNHEY and CDR2 is SVGEGT in the germline V gene.

The chain joins TRBV21-1 to TRBJ1-4. TRBV21-1 is termed a pseudogene. The CDR3 consists of 16 residues. This chain's CDR3 is CASSKRMGQRYEKLFF.

The chain joins TRBV29-1 to TRBJ1-2. CDR1 and CDR2 from the germline V gene are SQVTM and ANQGSEA. The CDR3 has 11 amino acids. CDR3 protein: CSVSGLYGYTF.

The rearrangement uses TRBV7-2 and TRBJ1-4; checking the TCRdb D call of TRBD1 is not possible without DNA. Germline V gives CDR1 SGHTA, CDR2 FQGNSA. There are 13 residues in the CDR3. The CDR3 loop is CASSFQGNEKLFF.

The genes are TRBV4-3 and TRBJ1-4. CDR1 and CDR2 from the germline V gene are LGHNA and YSLEER. The CDR3 consists of 13 residues. The CDR3 reads CASSQDQYEKLFF.

The gene calls are TRBV6-1 and TRBJ1-2; TCRdb reports TRBD1, a call that lacks DNA to check it against. Germline-derived CDR1 and CDR2 are MNHNS and SASEGT. The CDR3 extends over 14 amino acids. The CDR3 is CASTTTRQGYGYTF.

The V call is TRBV3-1, the J call TRBJ1-1; TCRdb's D call, TRBD1, is unchecked because there is no DNA. The CDR3 is made up of 14 amino acids. CDR1 and CDR2 (germline): LGHDT, YNNKEL (reference sequence). The CDR3 region is CASSRIQGTTEAFF.

The rearrangement links TRBV5-1 to TRBJ1-2; TCRdb returns TRBD1, unconfirmable since there is no DNA. CDR1 is SGHRS, CDR2 YFSETQ, per germline. The CDR3 is 16 residues long. This CDR3 is CASSLGERGARYGYTF.

This chain's CDR3 is CASGTGTYNEQFF. The rearrangement uses TRBV5-1 and TRBJ2-1; absent DNA, TCRdb's TRBD1 call cannot be checked. CDR1 is SGHRS and CDR2 is YFSETQ in the germline V gene. CDR3 length: 13 amino acids.

This rearrangement joins TRBV7-2 to TRBJ2-2. The CDR3 has 17 amino acids. CDR1 is SGHTA and CDR2 is FQGNSA in the germline V gene. CDR3: CASSLKGFSTNTGELFF.

The chain's CDR3 is CASSQVGSGGANEQFF. The chain is built from TRBV4-3 and TRBJ2-1; the D call of TRBD2 rests on TCRdb alone, since no DNA is present to check it. Germline V gene data show CDR1 as LGHNA and CDR2 as YSLEER. The CDR3 is made up of 16 amino acids.